One sample yielded the 30 T cell receptor beta chains listed below, sequenced in a study of T cell repertoires in cytomegalovirus infection. TCRdb redid the calling of the reads with MiXCR, one entry per CDR3 protein. The table has approximately 500,000 distinct CDR3 sequences, 15% to 20% seen once; the top ten hold 20% to 30%. Source material: CD8+ T cells from PBMCs. These receptor sequences come from a human donor in good health (CMV status not recorded). Some clones in this sample may be carry-over from other donors' samples.

V and J are TRBV19 and TRBJ1-1; the D is unclear. The length of the CDR3 is 11 residues. The germline V gene has CDR1 LNHDA and CDR2 SQIVND (reference sequence). The V and J ends lost 10 bases and 3 bases respectively, with 9 bases between them. The CDR3 DNA sequence: TGTGCCACCGTAGTGCACACTGAAGCTTTCTTT. This sequence encodes CATVVHTEAFF.

The chain couples TRBV6-1 to TRBJ2-7; a weak D match, TRBD1 (5 bases). The V end was cut by 6 bases, the J end by 1 base, with 16 bases between. The length of the CDR3 is 15 residues. The germline V gene has CDR1 MNHNS and CDR2 SASEGT. CDR3 bases: TGTGCCAGCAGGGACACTCGGTCACCATCCTACGAGCAGTACTTC. Translation: CASRDTRSPSYEQYF.

This chain links TRBV5-6 with TRBJ1-1; TRBD1 matches 9 bases. Germline CDR1 and CDR2: SGHDT and YYEEEE. V gave up 4 bases and J gave up 3 bases; unmatched junction bases: 7. CDR3 size: 15 residues. The CDR3 spells CASSPGTGLDTEAFF. The CDR3 bases are TGTGCCAGCAGCCCGGGGACAGGGTTGGACACTGAAGCTTTCTTT.

This clonotype was counted many times. The chain links TRBV20-1 to TRBJ2-5, with TRBD2 matching over 10 bases. The CDR3 covers 18 residues. The junction had 15 bases not matched to a gene; V was cut back by 0 bases and J by 5 bases. Germline V gene lookup returns CDR1 DFQATT and CDR2 SNEGSKA (reference sequence). The CDR3, as DNA: TGCAGTGCTAGAGATCAGGGGGGAAGCGGGAGGGCCAGGGAGACCCAGTACTTC. Amino acids: CSARDQGGSGRARETQYF.

This clonotype was observed a handful of times. V is TRBV20-1 and J is TRBJ2-1; 7 nucleotides agree with TRBD1. The CDR3 extends over 13 amino acids. Trimming took 5 bases from V and 6 from J; bases not matched to a gene: 7. Per germline, CDR1 DFQATT and CDR2 SNEGSKA (reference sequence). The CDR3 nucleotides read TGCAGTGCTCCTGCCGGGACAGTCAATGAGCAGTTCTTC. This translates into CSAPAGTVNEQFF.

V usage is TRBV12-3 or TRBV12-4 and J usage is TRBJ2-1; 13 nucleotides match TRBD2. The CDR3 spans 17 residues. Germline trimming cut 1 base from V and 6 bases from J; bases unmatched to any gene: 6. The DNA of the CDR3 is TGTGCCAGCAGTTTAGTACTGACTAGCGGGGGGCCCAATGAGCAGTTCTTC. As protein: CASSLVLTSGGPNEQFF.

This clonotype was seen only a few times. Written as DNA, the CDR3 is TGTGCCAGCAGCCTGGGGAGACTCAGGGGAGATGAGCAGTTCTTC. Its protein product is CASSLGRLRGDEQFF. The rearrangement links TRBV3-1 to TRBJ2-1, with a possible D match to TRBD1 (6 bases). The CDR3 has 15 residues. Germline CDR1 is LGHDT and CDR2 is YNNKEL (reference sequence). V was clipped by 4 bases and J by 8 bases, with 18 bases between them.

This chain uses TRBV28 with TRBJ2-7; possibly TRBD1 for D (6 bases). V dropped 3 bases and J dropped 7 bases, with 19 bases sitting between them. Germline V gene sequence: CDR1 MDHEN, CDR2 SYDVKM. The CDR3 runs 15 residues. The CDR3 is CASSFPQGKGKEQYF. CDR3 coding DNA: TGTGCCAGCAGTTTCCCGCAGGGGAAGGGCAAGGAGCAGTACTTC.

The CDR3 coding sequence is TGTGCCAGCAGCACCCGACTAGCGGGAGGGACCTACAATGAGCAGTTCTTC. Protein product: CASSTRLAGGTYNEQFF. The chain couples TRBV5-5 to TRBJ2-1; TRBD2 matches 14 bases. After removal of 4 bases from V and 2 bases from J, the junction contained 5 bases not matched to a gene. Germline values: CDR1 SGHKS, CDR2 YYEKEE (reference sequence). The CDR3 covers 17 residues.

This chain uses TRBV7-9 with TRBJ2-3, with 8 bases matching TRBD2. Germline V gene data show CDR1 as SEHNR and CDR2 as FQNEAQ (reference sequence). CDR3 length: 15 amino acids. V dropped 8 bases and J dropped 6; count of bases not matched to a gene: 13. DNA for the CDR3: TGTGCCAGCTGTAGGAGGCGGGAGGACCCGGATACGCAGTATTTT. This gives the protein CASCRRREDPDTQYF. The whole variable domain, remainder taken from reference TRBV7-9 and TRBJ2-3, is DTGVSQNPRHKITKRGQNVTFRCDPISEHNRLYWYRQTLGQGPEFLTYFQNEAQLEKSRLLSDRFSAERPKGSFSTLEIQRTEQGDSAMYLCASCRRREDPDTQYFGPGTRLTVL.

This clonotype was observed many times. CDR3: CASSSRLAENTDTQYF. The CDR3 DNA is TGTGCCAGCAGCTCCCGACTAGCGGAGAACACAGATACGCAGTATTTT. The chain has TRBV7-8 and TRBJ2-3, with TRBD2 identical over 9 bases. V lost 4 bases and J lost 2; bases outside the gene matches: 7. The length of the CDR3 is 16 residues. Germline V gene lookup returns CDR1 SGHVS and CDR2 FQNEAQ.

Points on this clonotype: This may stem from a read error, because a much larger clone lies one nucleotide away. The chain is built from TRBV4-1 and TRBJ2-3, with D perhaps given as TRBD1 or TRBD2 (5 bases each). The germline V gene has CDR1 MGHRA and CDR2 YSYEKL. This CDR3 is built from 19 residues. The CDR3 DNA reads TGCACCAGCAACCCCGGCTCCCACCGGGACCACCGGATCGCAGATACGCAGTATTTT. This encodes CTSNPGSHRDHRIADTQYF.

V usage is TRBV5-4 and J usage is TRBJ2-5; D unresolved. V was trimmed by 1 base and J by 0 bases, leaving 10 bases between them. The CDR3 is 15 amino acids. Germline V gene data show CDR1 as SGHNT and CDR2 as YYREEE (reference sequence). The CDR3 here is CASSLRQGYQETQYF. The CDR3 coding sequence is TGTGCCAGCAGCTTGAGGCAAGGCTACCAAGAGACCCAGTACTTC.

V usage is TRBV4-2 and J usage is TRBJ2-7; the D is unclear. Germline V gives CDR1 LGHNA, CDR2 YNFKEQ. V gave up 1 base and J gave up 4 bases, with 14 bases separating them. The CDR3 spans 15 residues. In DNA form, the CDR3 reads TGTGCCAGCAGCCAAGGTTACAAGACAACTTACGAGCAGTACTTC. Its translation: CASSQGYKTTYEQYF.

V and J are TRBV5-1 and TRBJ1-1; weak D call: TRBD1 (6 bases). The CDR3 totals 13 residues. V shed 4 bases and J shed 6 bases, with 13 bases lying between them. Germline loops: CDR1 SGHRS, CDR2 YFSETQ. The CDR3 region has the DNA TGCGCCAGCAGCCCCCCAGGGACATCTGAAGCTTTCTTT. Its translation is CASSPPGTSEAFF.

This sequence joins TRBV5-1 and TRBJ2-7; the D gene is possibly TRBD2 (5 bases). The germline V gene encodes CDR1 SGHRS and CDR2 YFSETQ. V lost 1 base, J lost 5 bases, and 10 bases lay in between. CDR3 size: 13 residues. For the CDR3, the DNA is TGCGCCAGCAGCTTGCGTAGCGACGACGAGCAGTACTTC. Translating gives CASSLRSDDEQYF.

The chain employs TRBV4-1 and TRBJ1-1; tentative D call: TRBD1 (6 bases). Between the trimmed V and J ends, which lost 1 base and 4 bases, there was a span of 13 bases. CDR1 and CDR2 from the germline V gene are MGHRA and YSYEKL. This CDR3 region has 15 residues. The CDR3: CASSQGGAWVTEAFF. CDR3 nucleotides: TGCGCCAGCAGCCAAGGGGGGGCGTGGGTCACTGAAGCTTTCTTT.

This clonotype was seen ten or more times. CDR3 residues: CASSPSEEQYF. CDR3 in DNA: TGTGCCAGCAGCCCCTCGGAAGAGCAGTACTTC. This sequence joins TRBV27 and TRBJ2-7; D unclear. Germline V gene sequence: CDR1 MNHEY, CDR2 SMNVEV (reference sequence). The CDR3 is 11 residues long. V was cut by 6 bases and J by 7 bases, with 10 bases left in between.

This clonotype was detected a few times. This chain uses TRBV27 with TRBJ1-1; D not resolved. V lost 4 bases to trimming and J lost 4 bases, with 19 bases between them. This CDR3 comprises 16 residues. Germline loops: CDR1 MNHEY, CDR2 SMNVEV (reference sequence). CDR3 sequence: CASSSLLGGKRTEAFF. DNA for the CDR3: TGTGCCAGCAGTTCACTACTAGGAGGGAAACGCACTGAAGCTTTCTTT.

At least ten counts were recorded for this clonotype. The chain links TRBV14 to TRBJ1-1, with a weak D call TRBD1 (5 bases). V shed 0 bases and J shed 7 bases, with 12 bases lying between them. The germline V gene has CDR1 SGHDN and CDR2 FVKESK. The length of the CDR3 is 14 residues. DNA for the CDR3: TGTGCCAGCAGCCAAGATTACGGCGACAGTGAAGCTTTCTTT. This encodes CASSQDYGDSEAFF. The variable domain in full, with the rest retrieved from reference TRBV14 and TRBJ1-1, is EAGVTQFPSHSVIEKGQTVTLRCDPISGHDNLYWYRRVMGKEIKFLLHFVKESKQDESGMPNNRFLAERTGGTYSTLKVQPAELEDSGVYFCASSQDYGDSEAFFGQGTRLTVV.

This clonotype was recorded many times. V usage is TRBV28 and J usage is TRBJ1-1, with 7 bases lining up with TRBD1. This CDR3 is built from 14 residues. Germline V lookup: CDR1 MDHEN, CDR2 SYDVKM. V was pared by 7 bases and J by 1 base, with 6 bases of the junction left unmatched. The CDR3 loop is CASTKTGPNTEAFF. The CDR3 DNA sequence: TGTGCCAGCACCAAGACAGGGCCGAACACTGAAGCTTTCTTT.

This clonotype was detected ten times or more. The chain uses TRBV7-2 and TRBJ2-5; 10 nucleotides agree with TRBD2. Per the germline V gene, CDR1 is SGHTA and CDR2 is FQGNSA. The CDR3 length is 18 residues. V was pared by 2 bases and J by 4 bases, with 13 bases of the junction left unmatched. The DNA for the CDR3 is TGTGCCAGCAGCTTAAATGTCAGACTAGCGGGCTTGAGAGAGACCCAGTACTTC. Its translation is CASSLNVRLAGLRETQYF. Variable domain in full (rest from reference TRBV7-2 and TRBJ2-5): GAGVSQSPSNKVTEKGKDVELRCDPISGHTALYWYRQSLGQGLEFLIYFQGNSAPDKSGLPSDRFSAERTGGSVSTLTIQRTQQEDSAVYLCASSLNVRLAGLRETQYFGPGTRLLVL.

J is TRBJ1-2 and V is TRBV29-1; possible D gene TRBD1, 5 bases. Germline assignment: CDR1 SQVTM and CDR2 ANQGSEA. The CDR3 length is 13 residues. The ends were cut back, 2 bases at V and 2 bases at J, with 9 bases in the middle. CDR3 protein: CSVETGLNYGYTF. In DNA, the CDR3 is TGCAGCGTTGAAACAGGTTTAAACTATGGCTACACCTTC. The entire variable domain, with the rest obtained from reference TRBV29-1 and TRBJ1-2, is as follows: SAVISQKPSRDICQRGTSLTIQCQVDSQVTMMFWYRQQPGQSLTLIATANQGSEATYESGFVIDKFPISRPNLTFSTLTVSNMSPEDSSIYLCSVETGLNYGYTFGSGTRLTVV.

This clonotype was counted ten times or more. The gene calls are TRBV7-9 and TRBJ2-1, with 9 bases that match TRBD1. Trimming at V came to 3 bases and at J to 8 bases, leaving 8 bases not matched to a gene. This CDR3 is built from 15 residues. CDR1 is SEHNR, CDR2 FQNEAQ, per germline (reference sequence). CDR3 sequence (DNA): TGTGCCAGCAGCTTCCCCGACAGGGGGAGCGATGAGCAGTTCTTC. This translates into CASSFPDRGSDEQFF.

In its sample, this clonotype was seen a few times. CDR3 in amino acids: CASSPGTSGRITDTQYF. CDR3 coding DNA: TGTGCCAGCTCACCCGGGACTAGCGGGAGGATAACAGATACGCAGTATTTT. The J gene is TRBJ2-3, the V gene TRBV18, with 15 bases fitting TRBD2. The CDR3 has 17 residues. V lost 3 bases and J lost 3; bases outside the gene matches: 4. Germline values: CDR1 KGHSH, CDR2 LQKENI.

This clonotype has ten or more counts. The chain recombines TRBV28 with TRBJ2-7; 7 positions agree with TRBD2. Looked up from germline, CDR1 is MDHEN and CDR2 is SYDVKM. The trim removed 5 bases at V and 0 bases at J, leaving 13 bases unmatched. The CDR3 is 17 residues long. CDR3 DNA sequence: TGTGCCAGCAGTCCCACTACAGGTCTAGCGGCCTCCTACGAGCAGTACTTC. Amino acids: CASSPTTGLAASYEQYF.

The sample holds many counts of this clonotype. V gene TRBV19 combines with J gene TRBJ2-3; possibly TRBD1 or TRBD2 for D (5 bases each). The CDR3 is made up of 13 amino acids. CDR1 and CDR2 from the germline V gene are LNHDA and SQIVND (reference sequence). Trimming removed 3 bases at V and 2 bases at J, with 6 bases between. The CDR3 region is CASSIGTTDTQYF. The CDR3 DNA reads TGTGCCAGTAGTATCGGGACCACAGATACGCAGTATTTT.

In this sample, this clonotype turned up a few times. The V gene is TRBV5-6, the J gene TRBJ2-1; perhaps TRBD2 as D (6 bases). Germline loops: CDR1 SGHDT, CDR2 YYEEEE. V shed 2 bases and J shed 4 bases, with 16 bases lying between them. The CDR3 loop spans 16 amino acids. The CDR3 DNA reads TGTGCCAGCAGCTTAAGTGGACGGAGGGTTTACAATGAGCAGTTCTTC. Translating gives CASSLSGRRVYNEQFF.

This clonotype was seen a handful of times. V usage is TRBV27 and J usage is TRBJ1-2, with D possibly TRBD1 on 5 matching bases. Looked up from germline, CDR1 is MNHEY and CDR2 is SMNVEV (reference sequence). This CDR3 is built from 18 residues. With 5 bases removed from V and 1 base from J, the gap between germline ends came to 23 bases. Written as DNA, the CDR3 is TGTGCCAGCAGTACCCAATTACCCAGCCCGGGGGTTAACTATGGCTACACCTTC. Its protein product is CASSTQLPSPGVNYGYTF.

This clonotype was counted ten times or more. The CDR3 coding sequence is TGTGCCAGCAGGGATCAGGGCGACGAGCAGTACTTC. This codes for CASRDQGDEQYF. The V call is TRBV28, the J call TRBJ2-7; maybe TRBD1 (5 bases). Germline V lookup: CDR1 MDHEN, CDR2 SYDVKM. This CDR3 has 12 residues. V was cut by 6 bases and J by 5 bases, with 11 bases left in between.